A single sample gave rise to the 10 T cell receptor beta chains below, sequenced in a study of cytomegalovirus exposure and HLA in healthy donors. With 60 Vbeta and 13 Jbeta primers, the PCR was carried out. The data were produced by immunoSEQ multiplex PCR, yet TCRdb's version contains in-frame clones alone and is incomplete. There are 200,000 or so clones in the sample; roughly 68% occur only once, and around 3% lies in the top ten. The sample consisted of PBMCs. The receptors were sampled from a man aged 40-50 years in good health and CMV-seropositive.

CDR3 bases: TGCGCCAGCAGCCAAAATCAGGGTACCGGGGAGCTGTTTTTT. The encoded protein is CASSQNQGTGELFF. This chain joins TRBV4-3 and TRBJ2-2; D might be TRBD1 (5 bases). The ends were cut back, 2 bases at V and 5 bases at J, with 9 bases in the middle. Looked up from germline, CDR1 is LGHNA and CDR2 is YSLEER. This CDR3 has 14 amino acids.

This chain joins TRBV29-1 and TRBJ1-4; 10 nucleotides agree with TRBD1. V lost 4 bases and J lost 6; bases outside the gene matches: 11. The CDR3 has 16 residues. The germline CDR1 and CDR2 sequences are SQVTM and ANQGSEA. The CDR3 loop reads CSVARGGTGADEKLFF. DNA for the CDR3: TGCAGCGTTGCACGGGGGGGGACAGGGGCAGATGAAAAACTGTTTTTT.

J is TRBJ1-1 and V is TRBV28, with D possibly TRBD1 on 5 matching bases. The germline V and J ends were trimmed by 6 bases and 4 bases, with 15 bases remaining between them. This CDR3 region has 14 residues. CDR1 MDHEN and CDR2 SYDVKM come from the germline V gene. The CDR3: CASSEPGLFTEAFF. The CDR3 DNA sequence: TGTGCCAGCAGCGAACCAGGGCTATTCACTGAAGCTTTCTTT.

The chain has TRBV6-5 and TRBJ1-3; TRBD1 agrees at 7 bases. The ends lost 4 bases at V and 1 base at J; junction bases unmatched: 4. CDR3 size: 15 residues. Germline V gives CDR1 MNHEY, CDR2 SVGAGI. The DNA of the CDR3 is TGTGCCAGCAGTTCCCCGGACAGGTCTGGAAACACCATATATTTT. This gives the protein CASSSPDRSGNTIYF.

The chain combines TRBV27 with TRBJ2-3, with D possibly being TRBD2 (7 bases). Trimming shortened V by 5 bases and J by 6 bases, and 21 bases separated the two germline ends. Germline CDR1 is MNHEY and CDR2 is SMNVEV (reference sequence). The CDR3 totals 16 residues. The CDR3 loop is CASSPLVGGARDTQYF. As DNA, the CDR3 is TGTGCCAGCAGTCCCTTAGTTGGGGGGGCCAGGGATACGCAGTATTTT.

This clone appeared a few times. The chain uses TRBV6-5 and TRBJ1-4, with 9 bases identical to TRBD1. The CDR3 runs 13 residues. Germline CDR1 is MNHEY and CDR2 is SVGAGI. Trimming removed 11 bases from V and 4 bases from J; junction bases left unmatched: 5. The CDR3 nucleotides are TGTGCCTACCGGGACAGGGTTAATGAAAAACTGTTTTTT. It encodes CAYRDRVNEKLFF.

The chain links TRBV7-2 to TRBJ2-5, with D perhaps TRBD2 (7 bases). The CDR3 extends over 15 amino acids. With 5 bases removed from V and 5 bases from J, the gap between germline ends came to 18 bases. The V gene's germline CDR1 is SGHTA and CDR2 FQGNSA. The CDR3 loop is CASSHLLGGGETQYF. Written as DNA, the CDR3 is TGTGCCAGCAGCCACCTTCTGGGAGGGGGGGAGACCCAGTACTTC.

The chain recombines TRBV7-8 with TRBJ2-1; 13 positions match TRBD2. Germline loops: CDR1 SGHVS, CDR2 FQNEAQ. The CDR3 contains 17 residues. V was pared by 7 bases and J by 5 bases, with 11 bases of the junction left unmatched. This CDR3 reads CASNTQGGLAGNNEQFF. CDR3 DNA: TGTGCCAGCAACACTCAAGGGGGACTAGCGGGAAACAATGAGCAGTTCTTC.

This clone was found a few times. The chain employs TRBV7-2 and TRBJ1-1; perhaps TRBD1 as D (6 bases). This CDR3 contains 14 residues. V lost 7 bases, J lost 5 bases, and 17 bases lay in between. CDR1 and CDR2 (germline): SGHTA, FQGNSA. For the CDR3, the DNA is TGTGCCAGCAACCTACCTACAGGGCAAACTGAAGCTTTCTTT. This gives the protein CASNLPTGQTEAFF.

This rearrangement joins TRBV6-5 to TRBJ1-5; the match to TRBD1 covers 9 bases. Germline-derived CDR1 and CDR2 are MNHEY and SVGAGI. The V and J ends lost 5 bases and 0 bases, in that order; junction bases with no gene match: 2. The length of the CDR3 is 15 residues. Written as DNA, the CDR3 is TGTGCCAGCAGTAGACAGGGGGATAGCAATCAGCCCCAGCATTTT. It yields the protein CASSRQGDSNQPQHF.